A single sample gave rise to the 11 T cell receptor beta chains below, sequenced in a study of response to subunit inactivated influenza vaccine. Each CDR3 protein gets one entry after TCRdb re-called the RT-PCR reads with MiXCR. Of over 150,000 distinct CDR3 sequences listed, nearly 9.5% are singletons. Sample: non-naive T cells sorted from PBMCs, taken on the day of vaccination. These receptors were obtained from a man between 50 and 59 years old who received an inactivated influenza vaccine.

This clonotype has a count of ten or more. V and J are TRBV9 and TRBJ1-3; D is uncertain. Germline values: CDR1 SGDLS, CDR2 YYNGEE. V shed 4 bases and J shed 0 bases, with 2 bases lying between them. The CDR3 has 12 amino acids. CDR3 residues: CASSRSGNTIYF. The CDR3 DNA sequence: TGTGCCAGCAGCCGCTCTGGAAACACCATATATTTT.

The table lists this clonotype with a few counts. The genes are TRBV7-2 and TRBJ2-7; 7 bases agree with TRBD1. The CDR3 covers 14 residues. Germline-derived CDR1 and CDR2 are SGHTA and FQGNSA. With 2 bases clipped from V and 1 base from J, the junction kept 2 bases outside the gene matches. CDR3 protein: CASSLMGQSYEQYF. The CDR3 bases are TGTGCCAGCAGCTTAATGGGACAGTCCTACGAGCAGTACTTC. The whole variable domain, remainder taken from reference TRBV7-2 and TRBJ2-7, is GAGVSQSPSNKVTEKGKDVELRCDPISGHTALYWYRQSLGQGLEFLIYFQGNSAPDKSGLPSDRFSAERTGGSVSTLTIQRTQQEDSAVYLCASSLMGQSYEQYFGPGTRLTVT.

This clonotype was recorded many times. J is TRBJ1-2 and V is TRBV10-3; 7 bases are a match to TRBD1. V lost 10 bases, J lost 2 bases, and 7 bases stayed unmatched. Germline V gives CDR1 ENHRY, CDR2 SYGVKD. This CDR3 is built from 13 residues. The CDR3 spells CASTGQDNYGYTF. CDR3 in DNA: TGTGCCAGCACAGGACAGGACAACTATGGCTACACCTTC.

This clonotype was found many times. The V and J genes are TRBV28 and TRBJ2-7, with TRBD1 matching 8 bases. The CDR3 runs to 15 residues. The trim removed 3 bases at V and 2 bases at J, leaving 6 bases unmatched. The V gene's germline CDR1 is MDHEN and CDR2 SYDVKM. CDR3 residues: CASSFPDRGTYEQYF. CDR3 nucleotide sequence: TGTGCCAGCAGTTTCCCCGACAGGGGAACCTACGAGCAGTACTTC.

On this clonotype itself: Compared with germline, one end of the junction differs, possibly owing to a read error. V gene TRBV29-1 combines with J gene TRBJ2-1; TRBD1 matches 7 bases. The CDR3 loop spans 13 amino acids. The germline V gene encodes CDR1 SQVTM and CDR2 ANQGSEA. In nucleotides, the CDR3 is TGCAGCGTTGAAGAGACGCCGCGACAGGGTCGGATCTTC. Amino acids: CSVEETPRQGRIF.

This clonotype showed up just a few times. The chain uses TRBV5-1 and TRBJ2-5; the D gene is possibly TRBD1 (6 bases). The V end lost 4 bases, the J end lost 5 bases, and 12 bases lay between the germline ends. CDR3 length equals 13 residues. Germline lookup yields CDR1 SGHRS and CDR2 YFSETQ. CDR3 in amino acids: CASSGQKSETQYF. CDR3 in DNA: TGCGCCAGCAGCGGACAGAAGTCGGAGACCCAGTACTTC.

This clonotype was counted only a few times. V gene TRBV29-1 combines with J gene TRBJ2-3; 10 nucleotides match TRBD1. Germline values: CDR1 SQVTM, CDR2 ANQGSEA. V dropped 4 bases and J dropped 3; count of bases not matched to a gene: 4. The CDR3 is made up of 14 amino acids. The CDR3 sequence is CSVAGTGATDTQYF. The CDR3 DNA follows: TGCAGCGTTGCTGGGACAGGGGCTACAGATACGCAGTATTTT.

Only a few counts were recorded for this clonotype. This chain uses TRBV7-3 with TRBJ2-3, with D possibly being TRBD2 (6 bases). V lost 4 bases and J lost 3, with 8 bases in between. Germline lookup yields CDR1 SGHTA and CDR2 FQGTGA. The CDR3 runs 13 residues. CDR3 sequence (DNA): TGTGCCAGCAGCTCGACTAGGACAGATACGCAGTATTTT. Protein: CASSSTRTDTQYF.

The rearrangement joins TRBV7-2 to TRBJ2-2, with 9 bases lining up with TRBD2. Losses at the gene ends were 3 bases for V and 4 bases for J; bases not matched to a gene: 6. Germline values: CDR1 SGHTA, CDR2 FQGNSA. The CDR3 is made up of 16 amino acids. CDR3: CASSFMSAGGTGELFF. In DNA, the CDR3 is TGTGCCAGCAGCTTCATGTCAGCGGGAGGCACCGGGGAGCTGTTTTTT.

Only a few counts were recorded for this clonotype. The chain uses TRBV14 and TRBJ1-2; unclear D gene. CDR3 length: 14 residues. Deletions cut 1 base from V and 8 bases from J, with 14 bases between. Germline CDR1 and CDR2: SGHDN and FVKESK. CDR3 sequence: CASSQVSTTGGYTF. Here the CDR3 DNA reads TGTGCCAGCAGCCAAGTGTCCACCACCGGGGGCTACACCTTC.

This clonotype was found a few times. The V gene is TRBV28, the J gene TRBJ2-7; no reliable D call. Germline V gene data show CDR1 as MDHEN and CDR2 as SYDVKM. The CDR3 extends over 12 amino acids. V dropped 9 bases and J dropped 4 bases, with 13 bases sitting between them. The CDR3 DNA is TGTGCCAGTAAACGGCAGAGATACGAGCAGTACTTC. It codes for CASKRQRYEQYF.